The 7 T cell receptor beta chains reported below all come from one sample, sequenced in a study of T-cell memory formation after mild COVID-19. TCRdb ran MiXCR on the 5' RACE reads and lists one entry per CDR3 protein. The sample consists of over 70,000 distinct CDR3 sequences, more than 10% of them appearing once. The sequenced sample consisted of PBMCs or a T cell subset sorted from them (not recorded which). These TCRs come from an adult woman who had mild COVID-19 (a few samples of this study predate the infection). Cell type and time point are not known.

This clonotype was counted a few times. The CDR3 DNA reads TGTGCCAGCAGCCGACTTGGCGGGGGGACGAGCACAGATACGCAGTATTTT. It translates to CASSRLGGGTSTDTQYF. V is TRBV14 and J is TRBJ2-3, with TRBD2 matching 8 bases. The CDR3 extends over 17 amino acids. V was clipped by 4 bases and J by 0 bases; unmatched bases: 9. Germline V lookup: CDR1 SGHDN, CDR2 FVKESK.

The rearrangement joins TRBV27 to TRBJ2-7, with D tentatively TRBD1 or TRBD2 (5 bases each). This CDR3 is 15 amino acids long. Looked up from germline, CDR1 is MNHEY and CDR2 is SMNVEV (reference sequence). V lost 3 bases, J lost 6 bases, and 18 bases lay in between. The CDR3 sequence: CASSFQGDPRAEQYF. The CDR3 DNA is TGTGCCAGCAGTTTCCAAGGGGACCCACGCGCCGAGCAGTACTTC.

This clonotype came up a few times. This chain's CDR3 is CASSLGRILGSTDTQYF. For the CDR3, the DNA is TGTGCCAGCAGTTTGGGACGGATCTTGGGAAGCACAGATACGCAGTATTTT. The rearrangement links TRBV27 to TRBJ2-3; D is perhaps TRBD1 or TRBD2 (5 bases each). V was pared by 3 bases and J by 0 bases, with 16 bases between. This CDR3 contains 17 residues. Germline V gene data show CDR1 as MNHEY and CDR2 as SMNVEV (reference sequence).

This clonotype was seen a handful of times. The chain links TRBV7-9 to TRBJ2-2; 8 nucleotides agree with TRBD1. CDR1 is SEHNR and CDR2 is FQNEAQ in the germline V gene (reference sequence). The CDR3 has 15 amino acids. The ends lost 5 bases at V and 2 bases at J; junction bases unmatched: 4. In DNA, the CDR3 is TGTGCCAGCAGCCAAACAGGGGGAAACACCGGGGAGCTGTTTTTT. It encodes CASSQTGGNTGELFF.

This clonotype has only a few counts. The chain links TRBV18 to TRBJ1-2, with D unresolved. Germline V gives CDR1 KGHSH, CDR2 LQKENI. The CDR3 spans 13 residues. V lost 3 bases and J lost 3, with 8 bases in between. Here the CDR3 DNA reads TGTGCCAGCTCACCCGGTGAGGACTATGGCTACACCTTC. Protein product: CASSPGEDYGYTF.

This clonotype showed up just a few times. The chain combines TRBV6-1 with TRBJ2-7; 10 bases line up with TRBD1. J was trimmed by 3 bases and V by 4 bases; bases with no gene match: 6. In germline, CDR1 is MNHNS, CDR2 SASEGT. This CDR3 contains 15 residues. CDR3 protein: CASSVLGTGDYEQYF. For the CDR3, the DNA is TGTGCCAGCAGTGTCCTCGGGACAGGGGACTACGAGCAGTACTTC.

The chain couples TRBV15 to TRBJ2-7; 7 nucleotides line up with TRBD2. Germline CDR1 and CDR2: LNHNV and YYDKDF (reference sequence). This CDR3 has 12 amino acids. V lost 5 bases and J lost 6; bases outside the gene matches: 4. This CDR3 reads CATSGEGIEQYF. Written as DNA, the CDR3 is TGTGCCACCAGCGGGGAGGGGATCGAGCAGTACTTC.